This entry is about one T cell receptor (beta chain). Its target is not known. The J segment lost 5 bases and the V segment lost 4 bases, leaving 6 bases of the junction unmatched. This CDR3 has 14 amino acids. The germline CDR1 and CDR2 sequences are GTSNPN and SVGIG (reference sequence). The sample belongs to a study of CD8+ T cells in alopecia areata. Peripheral blood and lesional scalp punch biopsies came from alopecia areata patients. Extraction of RNA preceded its reverse transcription into cDNA, which served as the sequencing template. Measured with immunoSEQ multiplex PCR; TCRdb has only the in-frame clones, and not every one. The repertoire has some 170,000 clones, approximately 70% of them found once; the top ten carry about an eighth. General study results and limits: Alopecia totalis/universalis scalp especially showed more expanded CD8+ clones than normal scalp.

The sequenced sample was CD8+ T cells sorted from blood, obtained at week 0. The TCR originated in a human donor with alopecia areata. This chain joins TRBV30 and TRBJ2-1, with TRBD2 matching over 9 bases. This CDR3 reads CAWTSGGRDNEQFF. CDR3 nucleotide sequence: TGTGCCTGGACCTCTGGCGGGAGGGACAATGAGCAGTTCTTC.